The 22 T cell receptor beta chains listed next were all sequenced from one sample in a study of blood T cells in healthy people across ages. For the second PCR, which ran for about 7 to 11 cycles, a sample-barcoded 5' primer and a J-beta primer mix were used. TCRdb re-called the 5' RACE reads through MiXCR, storing one row per CDR3 protein. This table has approximately 1.5 million distinct CDR3 sequences, almost 35% appearing once. Source material: blood. The origin of the receptors is a woman in her twenties or thirties in good health.

The rearrangement uses TRBV28 and TRBJ2-7; TRBD2 aligns across 9 bases. CDR3 length: 16 amino acids. CDR1 is MDHEN and CDR2 is SYDVKM in the germline V gene. Trimming removed 2 bases from V and 0 bases from J; junction bases left unmatched: 5. The chain's CDR3 is CASSLNPSGNSYEQYF. The CDR3 DNA is TGTGCCAGCAGTTTAAACCCTAGCGGGAACTCCTACGAGCAGTACTTC.

In this sample, this clonotype turned up a few times. The chain has TRBV29-1 and TRBJ1-4; no firm D call. Per the germline V gene, CDR1 is SQVTM and CDR2 is ANQGSEA. The germline V and J ends were trimmed by 1 base and 0 bases, with 12 bases remaining between them. The CDR3 runs 16 residues. The CDR3 reads CSVEGPGQATNEKLFF. CDR3 nucleotides: TGCAGCGTTGAAGGTCCAGGCCAGGCAACTAATGAAAAACTGTTTTTT.

This chain connects TRBV4-1 to TRBJ1-5; 7 nucleotides agree with TRBD1. Germline loops: CDR1 MGHRA, CDR2 YSYEKL. The CDR3 extends over 20 amino acids. The ends lost 0 bases at V and 0 bases at J; junction bases unmatched: 14. The CDR3 DNA sequence: TGCGCCAGCAGCCAAGACCCGAGGACAGGAACCGGATATAGCAATCAGCCCCAGCATTTT. Amino acids: CASSQDPRTGTGYSNQPQHF.

The V call is TRBV19, the J call TRBJ2-1, with a possible D match to TRBD2 (7 bases). The ends were cut back, 3 bases at V and 7 bases at J, with 22 bases in the middle. Looked up from germline, CDR1 is LNHDA and CDR2 is SQIVND (reference sequence). This CDR3 has 17 amino acids. CDR3 coding DNA: TGTGCCAGTAGTATGAGTAGGGGGGAGGGAATTGGGAATGAGCAGTTCTTC. It translates to CASSMSRGEGIGNEQFF. The full variable domain, with the rest looked up from reference TRBV19 and TRBJ2-1, is DGGITQSPKYLFRKEGQNVTLSCEQNLNHDAMYWYRQDPGQGLRLIYYSQIVNDFQKGDIAEGYSVSREKKESFPLTVTSAQKNPTAFYLCASSMSRGEGIGNEQFFGPGTRLTVL.

Turning to this clonotype: One end of the junction fails to match germline, which may point to a read error. The chain's CDR3 is CASSLEAGASYVQYF. DNA of the CDR3: TGTGCCAGCAGCTTAGAAGCAGGGGCGAGCTACGTGCAGTACTTC. V usage is TRBV11-2 and J usage is TRBJ2-7, with TRBD1 as a possible D gene (6 bases). CDR1 and CDR2 from the germline V gene are SGHAT and FQNNGV. CDR3 length: 15 residues. Variable domain in full (rest from reference TRBV11-2 and TRBJ2-7): EAGVAQSPRYKIIEKRQSVAFWCNPISGHATLYWYQQILGQGPKLLIQFQNNGVVDDSQLPKDRFSAERLKGVDSTLKIQPAKLEDSAVYLCASSLEAGASYVQYFGPGTRLTVT.

There are a few counts of this clonotype. The V call is TRBV20-1, the J call TRBJ2-2; weak D call: TRBD2 (6 bases). V was cut by 1 base and J by 5 bases, with 14 bases left in between. The germline V gene encodes CDR1 DFQATT and CDR2 SNEGSKA (reference sequence). The CDR3 is 15 residues long. This CDR3 reads CSARAGGTGTGELFF. The CDR3 nucleotides read TGCAGTGCTAGAGCGGGCGGGACCGGGACCGGGGAGCTGTTTTTT.

This clonotype was recorded a few times. This chain connects TRBV19 to TRBJ2-1; TRBD2 matches 7 bases. Germline trimming cut 6 bases from V and 6 bases from J; bases unmatched to any gene: 8. Germline values: CDR1 LNHDA, CDR2 SQIVND (reference sequence). This CDR3 comprises 14 residues. As DNA, the CDR3 is TGTGCCAGTAGCCCCGGACTAGTGTTCAATGAGCAGTTCTTC. It yields the protein CASSPGLVFNEQFF.

V gene TRBV24-1 combines with J gene TRBJ2-1, with 16 bases fitting TRBD2. Per the germline V gene, CDR1 is KGHDR and CDR2 is SFDVKD. The CDR3 has 18 amino acids. After removal of 0 bases from V and 9 bases from J, the junction contained 7 bases not matched to a gene. The CDR3: CATSDLQVGTSGRGEQFF. DNA of the CDR3: TGTGCCACCAGTGATTTGCAGGTGGGGACTAGCGGGAGGGGTGAGCAGTTCTTC.

The CDR3: CAWGTGAGELFF. CDR3 in DNA: TGTGCCTGGGGGACAGGGGCCGGGGAGCTGTTTTTT. J is TRBJ2-2 and V is TRBV30, with 10 bases that match TRBD1. The CDR3 has 12 amino acids. Germline V gene sequence: CDR1 GTSNPN, CDR2 SVGIG (reference sequence). J gave up 6 bases and V 5 bases, and 0 bases lay outside the gene matches.

This clonotype was observed many times. The chain links TRBV6-6 to TRBJ2-3; weak D call: TRBD2 (7 bases). Germline CDR1 is MNHNY and CDR2 is SVGAGI (reference sequence). There are 14 residues in the CDR3. V was trimmed by 8 bases and J by 2 bases, leaving 14 bases between them. CDR3 sequence (DNA): TGTGCCAGCGTCGGGGGGCCCTACACAGATACGCAGTATTTT. Translated, it gives CASVGGPYTDTQYF.

The chain is built from TRBV7-9 and TRBJ2-7; 10 bases line up with TRBD1. The V and J ends lost 7 bases and 6 bases, in that order; junction bases with no gene match: 15. This CDR3 is 16 amino acids long. The germline V gene has CDR1 SEHNR and CDR2 FQNEAQ (reference sequence). CDR3: CASNRLEGTGVIEQYF. In DNA form, the CDR3 reads TGTGCCAGCAACCGTCTTGAGGGGACAGGGGTCATCGAGCAGTACTTC. Together with reference TRBV7-9 and TRBJ2-7, the CDR3 gives the full variable domain: DTGVSQNPRHKITKRGQNVTFRCDPISEHNRLYWYRQTLGQGPEFLTYFQNEAQLEKSRLLSDRFSAERPKGSFSTLEIQRTEQGDSAMYLCASNRLEGTGVIEQYFGPGTRLTVT.

The DNA of the CDR3 is TGCAGTGCTAGGGCCGAGGGGGGGCTAGACGAGCAGTACTTC. Its protein is CSARAEGGLDEQYF. This chain joins TRBV20-1 and TRBJ2-5; D perhaps matches TRBD2 (7 bases). The better agreement between TRBJ2-7 and the DNA end casts doubt on the J call. The CDR3 contains 14 residues. Germline values: CDR1 DFQATT, CDR2 SNEGSKA (reference sequence).

This clonotype was counted between two and nine times. This chain joins TRBV4-1 and TRBJ2-5; D is undetermined. The germline gives CDR1 MGHRA, CDR2 YSYEKL. The V end lost 8 bases, the J end lost 5 bases, and 12 bases lay between the germline ends. This CDR3 is 12 amino acids long. The CDR3 loop reads CASGADGETQYF. The CDR3 nucleotides are TGCGCCAGCGGCGCAGACGGGGAGACCCAGTACTTC.

A few counts support this clonotype. J is TRBJ2-1 and V is TRBV12-3 or TRBV12-4; D possibly corresponds to TRBD1 (6 bases). This CDR3 comprises 16 residues. V lost 1 base to trimming and J lost 4 bases, with 14 bases between them. The CDR3 protein is CASSLGQGNIYNEQFF. The CDR3 DNA sequence: TGTGCCAGCAGTTTAGGGCAGGGGAACATATACAATGAGCAGTTCTTC.

DNA of the CDR3: TGTGCCAGCAGCTTGAGCCCCGGCAATGGCTACACCTTC. Its protein product is CASSLSPGNGYTF. The chain joins TRBV7-9 to TRBJ1-2; no reliable D call. Deletions cut 3 bases from V and 6 bases from J, with 11 bases between. This CDR3 has 13 amino acids. Germline lookup yields CDR1 SEHNR and CDR2 FQNEAQ (reference sequence).

The table lists this clonotype with a few counts. The V and J genes are TRBV20-1 and TRBJ1-2; D is uncertain. The germline V gene encodes CDR1 DFQATT and CDR2 SNEGSKA (reference sequence). The germline V and J ends were trimmed by 6 bases and 4 bases, with 15 bases remaining between them. The CDR3 has 13 residues. CDR3 sequence: CSAPLEEGYGYTF. CDR3 DNA sequence: TGCAGTGCCCCTCTGGAGGAGGGCTATGGCTACACCTTC.

The chain links TRBV10-3 to TRBJ2-1; 8 nucleotides match TRBD2. Trimming at V came to 0 bases and at J to 1 base, leaving 5 bases not matched to a gene. The CDR3 has 17 residues. Germline CDR1 ENHRY, CDR2 SYGVKD. The CDR3: CAISESGSGVSYNEQFF. The CDR3 DNA follows: TGTGCCATCAGTGAGTCGGGTAGCGGGGTTTCCTACAATGAGCAGTTCTTC.

J is TRBJ2-7 and V is TRBV6-1, with 9 nucleotides matching TRBD2. The CDR3 runs to 15 residues. V lost 7 bases, J lost 5 bases, and 12 bases stayed unmatched. Germline V CDR1 and CDR2: MNHNS, SASEGT. The CDR3 is CASIAGAYSPHEQYF. In DNA form, the CDR3 reads TGTGCCAGCATAGCGGGAGCCTACTCCCCTCACGAGCAGTACTTC.

The chain recombines TRBV3-1 with TRBJ2-1; no definite D call. The CDR3 runs 15 residues. Per the germline V gene, CDR1 is LGHDT and CDR2 is YNNKEL (reference sequence). The ends were cut back, 0 bases at V and 1 base at J, with 7 bases in the middle. CDR3 coding DNA: TGTGCCAGCAGCCAAGAAGGACGGTCCTACAATGAGCAGTTCTTC. Translated: CASSQEGRSYNEQFF.

This chain links TRBV2 with TRBJ2-1; 11 bases line up with TRBD2. CDR3 length: 15 residues. Germline V gene lookup returns CDR1 SNHLY and CDR2 FYNNEI. After removal of 5 bases from V and 6 bases from J, the junction contained 6 bases not matched to a gene. The CDR3 nucleotides are TGTGCCAGCAGTCGACTAGCGGGAAGAGGCAATGAGCAGTTCTTC. Its translation is CASSRLAGRGNEQFF.

The V and J genes are TRBV28 and TRBJ2-5; TRBD1 might be the D (6 bases). The J call may be wrong; the DNA end is better matched by TRBJ2-7. The V gene's germline CDR1 is MDHEN and CDR2 SYDVKM. The CDR3 consists of 15 residues. The chain's CDR3 is CASSIAGTHLYEQYF. The CDR3 DNA sequence: TGTGCCAGCAGTATTGCCGGGACACATCTCTACGAGCAGTACTTC.

This clonotype appeared a few times. The chain uses TRBV11-2 and TRBJ2-3; D perhaps matches TRBD2 (6 bases). V gave up 1 base and J gave up 3 bases, with 17 bases separating them. The CDR3 loop spans 17 amino acids. Germline-derived CDR1 and CDR2 are SGHAT and FQNNGV. The CDR3 protein is CASSLVRRGWRTDTQYF. The CDR3 DNA reads TGTGCCAGCAGCTTAGTCCGGCGGGGTTGGAGAACAGATACGCAGTATTTT.